This TCR beta chain was sequenced for a study of shared clonotypes between healthy human individuals (dated by TCRdb to the early 2020s). Regarding the study in general: A couple of women and three men aged 18 to 49 years were included in the cohort. For each donor, CD4 naive and CD4 memory were each given three plates, CD8 naive was given two plates, and CD8 memory was given one plate. To estimate repertoire size and how much clonotypes are shared between individuals, the study performed deep sequencing of blood TCR repertoires from about 5 healthy adults. To increase sequencing depth and limit assay-specific biases, different laboratories used diverse techniques to prepare libraries and sequence TCR repertoires. Leukapheresis yielded between about 0.94 and 9 billion PBMCs per donor.

General study outcomes and caveats: Only blood was sampled, and tissue TCR repertoires likely differ from those in blood. Compared with non-shared clonotypes, the clonotypes found in all four sorted-subset donors had higher generation probabilities. Incomplete sequencing was indicated by rarefaction of sorted-subset datasets, despite the large sequencing depth. Estimated clonotype richness was generally larger for naive than for memory subsets. Because the study included only a small number of donors, the genetic and exposure-history diversity represented was limited. Pairwise subsampling indicated that sequencing depth was expected to affect the degree of clonotype sharing among donors. Approximately 5% of naive CD4, more than 3% of naive CD8, 2.3% of memory CD4, and roughly 0.4% of memory CD8 clonotypes were shared across several donors.

Reading from cysteine to phenylalanine, the CDR3 counts 14 amino acids. Only the CDR3 portion is preserved as DNA: 42 bases, with reading frame beginning at the first base. CDR1 and CDR2, looked up from the germline V gene (reference sequence), are LNHDA and SQIVND. Using the deep immunoSEQ assay, multiplex PCR amplified TCR CDR3 regions from genomic DNA. Extracted genomic DNA from each cell subset was spread evenly across all wells of several immunoSEQ 96-well plates, with each plate serving as a replicate. Each replicate PCR for sorted subsets received 150 to 250 ng genomic DNA, equal to tens of thousands of T cell genomes. Purified libraries were measured with a Qubit 3.0 fluorometer, size-checked on a Bioanalyzer 2100, and measured again with the KAPA Library Quantification kit. Every immunoSEQ 96-well plate was sequenced on a separate single-read 150-cycle Illumina NextSeq 550 flow cell. On the authors' methods: Because only junctional sequences without quality scores were contained in the immunoSEQ output, filtering matching that applied to full-length reads could not be performed. Sequences were annotated with PyIR, a Python wrapper for IgBLAST v1.9, and V/J genes and CDR3 were assigned using IMGT germline references. Reads with weak V/J assignments (E-value above 1e-6), missing CDR3, stop codons, out-of-frame junctions, or ambiguous translated residues were removed. V3J clonotypes were defined as sequences sharing the same inferred V gene, J gene, and CDR3 amino acid sequence. The percentage overlap between two repertoires was calculated by dividing the number of shared unique clonotypes by the size of the smaller repertoire. RTK rarefaction, the Chao1 estimator, and Recon v2.1 estimates of unobserved clonotypes were used to assess repertoire richness. Generation probabilities for all TCRbeta clonotypes obtained by the gDNA method from a handful of donors were computed using OLGA. In its TCRdb copy, this immuneACCESS table keeps in-frame sequences only and misses some clones. Where compared with another copy, unresolved V genes explain less than half of these, and the others have no known cause. V, J and clone size derive from that table, while D and trimming were established from the DNA sequence. This sample has about 2 million clones in its table, and 85% to 95% of those were observed once. The ten largest clones add up to approximately 0.13% of the sample.

In this sample, this clone turned up once. It lacks a known antigen. Being one base from a much bigger clone, this may be a read error. Healthy HIV-negative adults with no recently reported acute infections or vaccinations were included as donors. Every donor was a Caucasian adult living in Nashville, Tennessee, USA. Magnetic negative selection was used to enrich CD4+ T cells, after which naive cells were positively selected on CD45RA and the negative fraction became the memory subset. Blood was obtained by leukapheresis, after which PBMCs were separated by Ficoll-Histopaque density gradient centrifugation and cryopreserved in liquid nitrogen vapor phase. Purity and quantity of every magnetically sorted T cell population were checked by analytical flow cytometry. Genomic DNA was isolated from every sorted fraction and measured by UV absorbance on a Nanodrop 2000c.

The V and J genes are TRBV19 and TRBJ1-1; 9 bases in the middle match TRBD1. The TCR sequence derives from a man younger than 35 in good health. Material: naive CD4+ T cells sorted from blood. In the paper's terms, the cell subset or site label means: CD45RA+ positively selected. The DNA sequence reads TGTGCCAGTAGCGGGGACAGGGAAAACACTGAAGCTTCCTTT. It codes for CASSGDRENTEASF.